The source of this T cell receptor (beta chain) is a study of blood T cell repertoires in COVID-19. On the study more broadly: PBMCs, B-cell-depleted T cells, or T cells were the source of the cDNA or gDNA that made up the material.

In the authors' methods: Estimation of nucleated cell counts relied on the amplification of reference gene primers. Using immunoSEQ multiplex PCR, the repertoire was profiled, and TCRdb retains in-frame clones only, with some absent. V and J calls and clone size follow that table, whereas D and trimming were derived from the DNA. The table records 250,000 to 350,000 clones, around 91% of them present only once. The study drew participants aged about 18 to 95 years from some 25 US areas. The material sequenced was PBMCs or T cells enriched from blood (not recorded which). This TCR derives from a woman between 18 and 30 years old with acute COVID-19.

The CDR3 here is CASSGQGSNYGYTF. CDR3 nucleotides: TGTGCCAGTTCTGGACAGGGCAGCAACTATGGCTACACCTTC. The gene calls are TRBV19 and TRBJ1-2; 8 bases agree with TRBD1. The V gene end was trimmed by 8 bases and the J gene end by 2 bases; junction bases not matched to a gene: 7. The CDR3 has 14 residues. CDR1 and CDR2 (germline): LNHDA, SQIVND (reference sequence).